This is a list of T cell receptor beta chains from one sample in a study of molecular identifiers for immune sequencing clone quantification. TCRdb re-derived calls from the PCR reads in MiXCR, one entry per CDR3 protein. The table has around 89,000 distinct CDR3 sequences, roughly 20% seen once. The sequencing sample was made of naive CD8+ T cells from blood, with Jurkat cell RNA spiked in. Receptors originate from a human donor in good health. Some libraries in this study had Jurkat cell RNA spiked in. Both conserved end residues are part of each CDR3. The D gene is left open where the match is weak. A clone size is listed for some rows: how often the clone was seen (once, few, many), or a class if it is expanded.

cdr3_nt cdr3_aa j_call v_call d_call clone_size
TGCAGCGCCCCGGGACTAGCTCCTGGTGAGCAGTTCTTC CSAPGLAPGEQFF TRBJ2-1 TRBV29-1 TRBD2 many
TGCGCCAGCAGCCAAGACGTGGGCGGGGCATCCTACGAGCAGTACTTC CASSQDVGGASYEQYF TRBJ2-7 TRBV4-1 NA many
TGTGCCAGCAGCTCCTCCCCTGGACAGGAAAATAATTCACCCCTCCACTTT CASSSSPGQENNSPLHF TRBJ1-6 TRBV7-9 TRBD1 NA
TGTGCCACCAGTGACCGCTACGGTTCCCCCCAGCATTTT CATSDRYGSPQHF TRBJ1-5 TRBV24-1 NA few
TGTGCCAGCAGCTCTAGGCGGGACAGGGTTTCCTATGGCTACACCTTC CASSSRRDRVSYGYTF TRBJ1-2 TRBV7-2 TRBD1 many
TGTGCCAGCACCGGACAGGGGGCGCGAGGCTACACCTTC CASTGQGARGYTF TRBJ1-2 TRBV5-3 TRBD1 NA
TGCGCCAGCCTTCGGGCGGGGGTCAGGGGGCGGATTGGCAATCAGCCCCAGCATTTT CASLRAGVRGRIGNQPQHF TRBJ1-5 TRBV5-1 TRBD1 many
TGTGCCTGCAGCTTCGCACTAGCCGAATACGAGCAGTACTTC CACSFALAEYEQYF TRBJ2-7 TRBV7-9 NA NA
TGCAGTGCTTGGGAAAACACCCGTGCCCGATTCGATACGCAGTATTTT CSAWENTRARFDTQYF TRBJ2-3 TRBV20-1 NA many
TGTGCCAGCAGGGACGTACAGGGTAATCAGCCCCAGCATTTT CASRDVQGNQPQHF TRBJ1-5 TRBV6-2/TRBV6-3 NA NA
TGTGCCAGCAGTTCTCTACCTCTTTACAGGGCCCGCACAGATACGCAGTATTTT CASSSLPLYRARTDTQYF TRBJ2-3 TRBV28 NA many
TGTGCCAGCAGCTTGCAGGGTATAACAGATACGCAGTATTTT CASSLQGITDTQYF TRBJ2-3 TRBV5-5 NA many
TGTGCCAGCAGCCAAGGCCGGACGGTAGACCCTTGGGGCACTGAAGCTTTCTTT CASSQGRTVDPWGTEAFF TRBJ1-1 TRBV14 NA many
TGTGCCAGCAGCTCTGTTCGGGGACTAGCGGGGGGGACTAGCACAGATACGCAGTATTTT CASSSVRGLAGGTSTDTQYF TRBJ2-3 TRBV5-5 TRBD2 few
TGTGCCAGCAGTGTTAGCGGATACTACGAGCAGTACTTC CASSVSGYYEQYF TRBJ2-7 TRBV6-5 NA once
TGCAGTGCCAGTCAGGGGGAGCAGTACTTC CSASQGEQYF TRBJ2-7 TRBV20-1 NA many
TGTGCCAGCAGCTTACAGGGATACGAGCAGTACTTC CASSLQGYEQYF TRBJ2-7 TRBV7-9 NA many
TGTGCCAGCAGTTCCGGACAGGGGGCTTCCTACGAGCAGTACTTC CASSSGQGASYEQYF TRBJ2-7 TRBV6-2/TRBV6-3 TRBD1 many
TGTGCCAGCAGCCTGGACAGGGACTGCACAGATACGCAGTATTTT CASSLDRDCTDTQYF TRBJ2-3 TRBV12-3/TRBV12-4 TRBD1 once
TGCGCCGGCAGCTTGGGGGACGGAGACTACGAGCAGTACTTC CAGSLGDGDYEQYF TRBJ2-7 TRBV5-5 NA NA
TGCGCCAGCTCGAGGACCGTAGTAAGGTTTCAGTCCACAGATACGCAGTATTTT CASSRTVVRFQSTDTQYF TRBJ2-3 TRBV5-1 NA many
TGTGCCAGCAGTGCCGCGAATCAGCCCCAGCATTTT CASSAANQPQHF TRBJ1-5 TRBV6-2/TRBV6-3 NA many
TGTGCCAGCAGCCTGGACAGGGTTGGAGCTGGCTACACCTTC CASSLDRVGAGYTF TRBJ1-2 TRBV12-3/TRBV12-4 TRBD1 few
TGTGCCTGGAGGGACTTGACTCACTCGTATGCAAAACTGTTTTTT CAWRDLTHSYAKLFF TRBJ1-4 TRBV30 NA many
TGTGCCACCAGCAGAGAGGGGGGGACTAGCGGGAGCGGTACGCAGTATTTT CATSREGGTSGSGTQYF TRBJ2-3 TRBV15 TRBD2 NA
TGCGCCACCTTTGACTCTGGAAACACCATATATTTT CATFDSGNTIYF TRBJ1-3 TRBV10-2 NA many
TGCGCCAGCAGCCAGGCCGGGGGCGGGCTGAGTCAGCCCCAGCATTTT CASSQAGGGLSQPQHF TRBJ1-5 TRBV4-1 NA many
TGTGCCAGCAGTGATTTGGGGACTAGCGTGGGCACAGATACGCAGTATTTT CASSDLGTSVGTDTQYF TRBJ2-3 TRBV6-1 TRBD2 few
TGTGCCATCAGTGAGTGGCCCCACACAGTTATGAACACTGAAGCTTTCTTT CAISEWPHTVMNTEAFF TRBJ1-1 TRBV10-3 NA few
TGTGCCAGCAGTTTACCAGGGGAGGTGGACGAGCAGTACTTC CASSLPGEVDEQYF TRBJ2-7 TRBV28 NA many
TGTGCCAGCAGTCCCACCGGGCCGTTAAACAATGAGCAGTTCTTC CASSPTGPLNNEQFF TRBJ2-1 TRBV27 NA many
TGTGCCAGCAGTTGGAATAATGAGCAGTTCTTC CASSWNNEQFF TRBJ2-1 TRBV28 NA many
TGTGCCACCAGTGGGACAGGGGGTCCTGATACGCAGTATTTT CATSGTGGPDTQYF TRBJ2-3 TRBV24-1 TRBD1 many
TGTGCCAGTAGTAGGACGGTAAACACCGGGGAGCTGGTTTTT CASSRTVNTGELVF TRBJ2-2 TRBV19 NA NA
TGTGCCAGCAGTCCCGGGACTAGCGCATCCTACGAGCAGTACTTC CASSPGTSASYEQYF TRBJ2-7 TRBV2 TRBD2 many
TGTGCCAGCAGCACGCTAGCGGGGGGCTTCTCCTACGAGCAGTACTTC CASSTLAGGFSYEQYF TRBJ2-7 TRBV7-6 TRBD2 many
TGCAGCGTTGAAGATCGGACAGGGGGCACTGAAGCTTTCTTT CSVEDRTGGTEAFF TRBJ1-1 TRBV29-1 TRBD1 many
TGCGCCAGCAGCCTCGGGACAATCTCCTACAATGAGCAGTTCTTC CASSLGTISYNEQFF TRBJ2-1 TRBV4-3 NA many
TGTGCCAGCAGTCTGCGGACTAGCGGGCCCGGGTTGGCCCAGTACTTC CASSLRTSGPGLAQYF TRBJ2-5 TRBV2 TRBD2 many
TGTGCCTGGAGTGCCCTCCGGACCACCGCCGAGCAGTACTTC CAWSALRTTAEQYF TRBJ2-7 TRBV30 NA NA
TGTGCCAGCAGCGGGACAGCACGGGAAAAACTGTTTTTT CASSGTAREKLFF TRBJ1-4 TRBV7-9 TRBD1 many
TGTGCCAGCAGTTTCGGGGGAGGGAAGAATGAGCAGTTCTTC CASSFGGGKNEQFF TRBJ2-1 TRBV28 TRBD2 many
TGTGCCAGCAGTTATCTGGGGGGCACAAATCAGCCCCAGCATTTT CASSYLGGTNQPQHF TRBJ1-5 TRBV6-2/TRBV6-3 NA many